These 3 T cell receptor beta chains came from one sample sequenced in a study of long-term antiretroviral therapy in people with HIV. With survey level as its setting, the immunoSEQ assay was v3.0. Some clones are missing from TCRdb's copy, which holds only in-frame ones; the method was immunoSEQ multiplex PCR. This sample carries about 43,000 clones, 94% of them seen once, and the ten largest clones take 2.2%. The sequencing here drew on unsorted PBMCs, taken around 9.2 years after starting antiretroviral therapy. These receptors all come from a man aged 25-45 years with HIV.

The V call is TRBV19, the J call TRBJ1-2; no firm D call. From germline, CDR1 is LNHDA and CDR2 SQIVND (reference sequence). This CDR3 contains 15 residues. Trimming removed 1 base from V and 6 bases from J, with 15 bases in between. CDR3 loop: CASSIVNLPSDGYTF. In DNA, the CDR3 is TGTGCCAGTAGTATAGTGAACCTTCCTTCGGATGGCTACACCTTC.

This clone was recorded once. V usage is TRBV7-2 and J usage is TRBJ2-3, with 9 bases matching TRBD2. This CDR3 is built from 19 residues. V dropped 4 bases and J dropped 4; count of bases not matched to a gene: 18. CDR1 is SGHTA, CDR2 FQGNSA, per germline. The DNA for the CDR3 is TGTGCCAGCAGCTATGTTGGGGGAGCGGGGGGACTTGAGTCAGATACGCAGTATTTT. Its translation: CASSYVGGAGGLESDTQYF.

The V call is TRBV7-9, the J call TRBJ1-2; 12 bases match TRBD1. The germline gives CDR1 SEHNR, CDR2 FQNEAQ (reference sequence). The CDR3 is 15 amino acids. Unmatched junction bases numbered 4, after V lost 0 bases and J lost 8 bases. The CDR3 reads CASSLAGQGARGYTF. The CDR3 bases are TGTGCCAGCAGCTTAGCGGGACAGGGGGCGCGGGGCTACACCTTC.